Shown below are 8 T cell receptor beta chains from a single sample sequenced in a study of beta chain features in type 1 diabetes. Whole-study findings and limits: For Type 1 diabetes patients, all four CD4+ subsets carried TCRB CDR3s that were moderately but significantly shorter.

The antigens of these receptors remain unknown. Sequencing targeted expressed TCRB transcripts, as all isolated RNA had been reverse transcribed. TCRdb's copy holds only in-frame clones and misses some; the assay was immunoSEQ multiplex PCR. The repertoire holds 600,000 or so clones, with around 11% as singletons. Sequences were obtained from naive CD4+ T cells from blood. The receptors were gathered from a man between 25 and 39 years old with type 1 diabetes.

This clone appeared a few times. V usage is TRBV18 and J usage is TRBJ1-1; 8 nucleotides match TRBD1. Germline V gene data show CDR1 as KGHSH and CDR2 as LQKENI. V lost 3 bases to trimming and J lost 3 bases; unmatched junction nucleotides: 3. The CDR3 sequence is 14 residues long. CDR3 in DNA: TGTGCCAGCTCACCGGCACAGGGGGACACTGAAGCTTTCTTT. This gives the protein CASSPAQGDTEAFF. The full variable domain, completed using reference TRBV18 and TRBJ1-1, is NAGVMQNPRHLVRRRGQEARLRCSPMKGHSHVYWYRQLPEEGLKFMVYLQKENIIDESGMPKERFSAEFPKEGPSILRIQQVVRGDSAAYFCASSPAQGDTEAFFGQGTRLTVV.

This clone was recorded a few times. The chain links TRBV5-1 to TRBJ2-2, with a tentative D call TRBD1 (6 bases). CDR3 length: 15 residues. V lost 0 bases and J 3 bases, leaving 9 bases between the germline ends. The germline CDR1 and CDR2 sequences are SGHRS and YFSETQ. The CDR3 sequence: CASSLDRADTGELFF. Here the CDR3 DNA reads TGCGCCAGCAGCTTGGACAGGGCGGACACCGGGGAGCTGTTTTTT.

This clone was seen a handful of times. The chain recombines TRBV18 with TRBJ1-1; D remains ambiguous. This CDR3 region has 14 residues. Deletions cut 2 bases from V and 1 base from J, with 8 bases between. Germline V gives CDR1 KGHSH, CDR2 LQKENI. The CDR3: CASSPTRANTEAFF. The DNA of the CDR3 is TGTGCCAGCTCACCAACCAGAGCGAACACTGAAGCTTTCTTT.

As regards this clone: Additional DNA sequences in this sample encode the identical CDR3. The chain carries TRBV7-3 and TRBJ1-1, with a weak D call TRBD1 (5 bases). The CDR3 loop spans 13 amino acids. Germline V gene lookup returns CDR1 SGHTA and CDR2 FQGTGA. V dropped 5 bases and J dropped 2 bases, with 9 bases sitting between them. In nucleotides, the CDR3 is TGTGCCAGCAGCGCCGACAGAAACACTGAAGCTTTCTTT. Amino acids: CASSADRNTEAFF.

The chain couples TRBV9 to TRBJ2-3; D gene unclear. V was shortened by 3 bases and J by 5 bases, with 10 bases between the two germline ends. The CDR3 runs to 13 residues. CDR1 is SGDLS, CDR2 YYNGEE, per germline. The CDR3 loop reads CASSGGFGDTQYF. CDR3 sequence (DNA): TGTGCCAGCAGCGGGGGATTTGGAGATACGCAGTATTTT.

The CDR3 region is CASGVDRTDTQYF. Here the CDR3 DNA reads TGTGCTAGTGGTGTTGACCGCACAGATACGCAGTATTTT. V is TRBV12-5 and J is TRBJ2-3; D not resolved. V shed 5 bases and J shed 1 base, with 7 bases lying between them. Per the germline V gene, CDR1 is LGHNT and CDR2 is FRNRAP. This CDR3 has 13 amino acids.

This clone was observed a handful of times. The CDR3 sequence is CASSSDLSTGELFF. CDR3 nucleotide sequence: TGTGCCAGCTCATCCGACTTGAGCACCGGGGAGCTGTTTTTT. The chain links TRBV18 to TRBJ2-2; D is unclear. Per the germline V gene, CDR1 is KGHSH and CDR2 is LQKENI. V lost 5 bases, J lost 4 bases, and 11 bases lay in between. The CDR3 extends over 14 amino acids.

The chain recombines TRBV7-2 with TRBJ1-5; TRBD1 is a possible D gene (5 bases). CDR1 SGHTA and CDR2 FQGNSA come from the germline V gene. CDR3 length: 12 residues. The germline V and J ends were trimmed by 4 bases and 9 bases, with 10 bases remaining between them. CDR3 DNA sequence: TGTGCCAGCAGCTCCACGACAGTGCCCCAGCATTTT. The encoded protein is CASSSTTVPQHF.